These 8 T cell receptor beta chains were all obtained from the same sample, sequenced in a study of blood T cell repertoires in COVID-19. TCRdb keeps only in-frame clones here, not all; method: immunoSEQ multiplex PCR. The repertoire includes 40,000 to 50,000 clones, around 89% of them detected once, and roughly 8.1% sits in the top ten. Material: peripheral blood. The receptors come from a man aged 30 to 45 with active or convalescent COVID-19.

CDR3 region: CASSPRTSGGGSTDTQYF. CDR3 nucleotide sequence: TGTGCCAGCAGCCCCAGGACTAGCGGGGGGGGTAGCACAGATACGCAGTATTTT. V usage is TRBV7-6 and J usage is TRBJ2-3; 15 nucleotides line up with TRBD2. V was pared by 5 bases and J by 0 bases, with 6 bases of the junction left unmatched. The CDR3 extends over 18 amino acids. CDR1 is SGHVS, CDR2 FNYEAQ, per germline.

The chain employs TRBV5-1 and TRBJ1-1; TRBD1 agrees at 8 bases. The V gene end was trimmed by 4 bases and the J gene end by 1 base; junction bases not matched to a gene: 6. The CDR3 is made up of 15 amino acids. CDR1 and CDR2 (germline): SGHRS, YFSETQ. The CDR3 bases are TGCGCCAGCAGCCCGCGACAGGGGACGAACACTGAAGCTTTCTTT. Its translation is CASSPRQGTNTEAFF.

The chain couples TRBV19 to TRBJ1-5, with TRBD1 identical over 7 bases. Germline V gene lookup returns CDR1 LNHDA and CDR2 SQIVND (reference sequence). J was trimmed by 6 bases and V by 0 bases; bases with no gene match: 11. The CDR3 contains 17 residues. CDR3 amino acids: CASSIDRGGAGGQPQHF. CDR3 sequence (DNA): TGTGCCAGTAGTATAGATCGAGGGGGTGCAGGGGGTCAGCCCCAGCATTTT.

The chain couples TRBV2 to TRBJ2-7; 8 nucleotides align to TRBD1. The V gene end was trimmed by 7 bases and the J gene end by 5 bases; junction bases not matched to a gene: 4. CDR1 is SNHLY, CDR2 FYNNEI, per germline. The CDR3 totals 12 residues. CDR3 in DNA: TGTGCCAGCATCGGGACAGGACACGAGCAGTACTTC. Protein sequence: CASIGTGHEQYF.

The chain employs TRBV2 and TRBJ2-1; 8 nucleotides agree with TRBD2. Per germline, CDR1 SNHLY and CDR2 FYNNEI. Losses at the gene ends were 6 bases for V and 6 bases for J; bases not matched to a gene: 7. CDR3 length: 14 amino acids. This CDR3 is CASRSAGVINEQFF. DNA for the CDR3: TGTGCCAGCAGATCAGCGGGAGTAATCAATGAGCAGTTCTTC.

The rearrangement links TRBV29-1 to TRBJ1-5; tentative D call: TRBD1 (6 bases). The CDR3 totals 13 residues. V lost 5 bases and J lost 4, with 12 bases in between. Germline CDR1 reads SQVTM; CDR2 reads ANQGSEA. Here the CDR3 DNA reads TGCAGCGTTTCTCAGGGGCTTAATCAGCCCCAGCATTTT. This encodes CSVSQGLNQPQHF.

This clone has only one observation. The chain combines TRBV5-6 with TRBJ2-3, with D unclear. Trimming left V 4 bases short and J 8 bases short, with 8 bases between. This CDR3 region has 11 residues. Germline-derived CDR1 and CDR2 are SGHDT and YYEEEE. The CDR3 here is CASSTRSTQYF. The CDR3 DNA follows: TGTGCCAGCAGCACCCGGAGTACGCAGTATTTT. Together with reference TRBV5-6 and TRBJ2-3, the CDR3 gives the full variable domain: DAGVTQSPTHLIKTRGQQVTLRCSPKSGHDTVSWYQQALGQGPQFIFQYYEEEERQRGNFPDRFSGHQFPNYSSELNVNALLLGDSALYLCASSTRSTQYFGPGTRLTVL.

J is TRBJ1-2 and V is TRBV9; D not certain. Per germline, CDR1 SGDLS and CDR2 YYNGEE. The V gene lost 3 bases and the J gene lost 5 bases, with 14 bases spanning the gap. This CDR3 comprises 14 residues. CDR3 sequence (DNA): TGTGCCAGCAGCGCTCTTGGGCCAAGGTATGGCTACACCTTC. This gives the protein CASSALGPRYGYTF.